This paragraph reports one T cell receptor (beta chain). Donors in Cohort 3 counted as recovered after two negative PCRs, clearance, or symptom resolution. Original processing methods: Reference gene primer amplification in the assay estimated nucleated cell counts. Using immunoSEQ multiplex PCR, the repertoire was profiled, and TCRdb retains in-frame clones only, with some absent. V and J calls and clone size are given by that table; D and trimming were obtained from the DNA. The sample comprises about 240,000 clones, around 89% of which are singletons, and over 4% rests with the top ten. This CDR3 has 15 amino acids. V was pared by 0 bases and J by 7 bases, with 17 bases between. Germline-derived CDR1 and CDR2 are SGDLS and YYNGEE. These data originate in a study of blood T cell repertoires in COVID-19. Study overall: From T cells, B-cell-depleted T cells, or PBMCs came the material, which was cDNA or gDNA.

This receptor was identified in a woman between 25 and 40 years old who had recovered from COVID-19. The gene calls are TRBV9 and TRBJ2-7; possible D gene TRBD2, 6 bases. Sequences were obtained from PBMCs or T cells enriched from blood (not recorded which). This CDR3 is CASSVEGVATREQYF. In DNA form, the CDR3 reads TGTGCCAGCAGCGTAGAAGGGGTAGCGACTAGGGAGCAGTACTTC.